The 24 T cell receptor beta chains in this list originate from one sample, sequenced in a study of identical twins. TCRdb reprocessed the 5' RACE reads with MiXCR, giving one entry per CDR3 protein. Of some 440,000 distinct CDR3 sequences in the sample, about 24% were seen once. The sample also formed part of further work on T cells expressing NK-cell markers.

The sequenced material came from CD4+ T cells sorted from blood. These receptors all come from a woman between 18 and 29 years old in good health.

This clonotype turned up a few times. The chain uses TRBV10-3 and TRBJ2-3; the D call may be TRBD1 or TRBD2 (5 bases each). This CDR3 region has 13 residues. Per germline, CDR1 ENHRY and CDR2 SYGVKD. Trimming left V 6 bases short and J 0 bases short, with 7 bases between. DNA for the CDR3: TGTGCCATCAGGGGACGTAGCACAGATACGCAGTATTTT. The encoded protein is CAIRGRSTDTQYF.

The V call is TRBV5-1, the J call TRBJ2-7; perhaps D is TRBD1 or TRBD2 (5 bases each). Germline CDR1 reads SGHRS; CDR2 reads YFSETQ. Trimming stripped 4 bases from V and 3 bases from J, with 11 bases between. CDR3 length: 13 residues. CDR3 amino acids: CASSPGPDYEQYF. CDR3 in DNA: TGCGCCAGCAGCCCGGGACCGGACTACGAGCAGTACTTC.

The chain carries TRBV18 and TRBJ2-1; 16 nucleotides line up with TRBD2. Germline assignment: CDR1 KGHSH and CDR2 LQKENI. CDR3 length: 16 amino acids. J gave up 9 bases and V 2 bases, and 4 bases lay outside the gene matches. CDR3 DNA: TGTGCCAGCTCACCAACCGGGACTAGCGGGAGGGGTGAGCAGTTCTTC. Encoded protein: CASSPTGTSGRGEQFF.

This clonotype showed up just a few times. This chain connects TRBV5-1 to TRBJ2-2; 8 nucleotides line up with TRBD1. This CDR3 contains 15 residues. J was trimmed by 3 bases and V by 3 bases; bases with no gene match: 4. Germline V gene sequence: CDR1 SGHRS, CDR2 YFSETQ. In nucleotides, the CDR3 is TGCGCCAGCAGCTACGGACAGGGTCACACCGGGGAGCTGTTTTTT. Translation gives CASSYGQGHTGELFF.

This clonotype occurred a few times. The chain uses TRBV27 and TRBJ1-1; weak D call: TRBD1 (5 bases). Between the trimmed V and J ends, which lost 2 bases and 6 bases, there was a span of 13 bases. The CDR3 has 14 residues. Looked up from germline, CDR1 is MNHEY and CDR2 is SMNVEV (reference sequence). CDR3 coding DNA: TGTGCCAGCAGTTTACGGCTAGGGGCAGCTGAAGCTTTCTTT. Encoded protein: CASSLRLGAAEAFF.

There are a few counts of this clonotype. This sequence joins TRBV7-8 and TRBJ2-5; D remains ambiguous. Trimming removed 5 bases from V and 3 bases from J, with 13 bases in between. Germline V gene data show CDR1 as SGHVS and CDR2 as FQNEAQ. This CDR3 has 14 amino acids. CDR3 DNA sequence: TGTGCCAGCAGCCCGGATATTATAAAAGAGACCCAGTACTTC. This codes for CASSPDIIKETQYF.

CDR3 protein: CASKTGGIETQYF. The DNA for the CDR3 is TGTGCCAGCAAGACAGGGGGTATAGAGACCCAGTACTTC. J is TRBJ2-5 and V is TRBV27, with 9 bases lining up with TRBD1. Per the germline V gene, CDR1 is MNHEY and CDR2 is SMNVEV (reference sequence). The CDR3 is 13 amino acids. Trimming removed 7 bases from V and 4 bases from J; junction bases left unmatched: 4.

The chain combines TRBV6-5 with TRBJ2-5; D possibly corresponds to TRBD1 (6 bases). Germline V lookup: CDR1 MNHEY, CDR2 SVGAGI. Trimming left V 0 bases short and J 2 bases short, with 22 bases between. The CDR3 contains 19 residues. CDR3 protein: CASSYSDSSYHIPQETQYF. CDR3 bases: TGTGCCAGCAGTTACTCGGACAGCTCCTACCACATTCCTCAAGAGACCCAGTACTTC.

The chain links TRBV6-6 to TRBJ2-5, with TRBD1 matching 7 bases. Germline V lookup: CDR1 MNHNY, CDR2 SVGAGI (reference sequence). The CDR3 length is 12 residues. V lost 6 bases to trimming and J lost 7 bases; unmatched junction nucleotides: 5. The CDR3 protein is CASSDREVTQYF. The CDR3, as DNA: TGTGCCAGCAGCGACAGGGAAGTGACCCAGTACTTC.

The chain links TRBV10-3 to TRBJ1-3; D not certain. The germline gives CDR1 ENHRY, CDR2 SYGVKD. V lost 6 bases and J lost 0, with 3 bases in between. This CDR3 comprises 12 residues. In DNA form, the CDR3 reads TGTGCCATCAGGCCCTCTGGAAACACCATATATTTT. It encodes CAIRPSGNTIYF.

The chain links TRBV30 to TRBJ2-7; tentative D call: TRBD2 (5 bases). Trimming removed 0 bases from V and 6 bases from J, with 12 bases in between. The germline V gene has CDR1 GTSNPN and CDR2 SVGIG (reference sequence). The CDR3 has 13 residues. CDR3 region: CAWSVASYGEQYF. CDR3 DNA: TGTGCCTGGAGTGTGGCTAGCTATGGCGAGCAGTACTTC.

This clonotype has only one observation. V usage is TRBV6-2 or TRBV6-3 and J usage is TRBJ2-4; D tentatively fits TRBD1 or TRBD2 (6 bases each). CDR1 MNHEY and CDR2 SVGEGT come from the germline V gene. Trimming cost V 2 bases and J 2 bases, with 13 bases left between them. The CDR3 is made up of 16 amino acids. The CDR3 is CASSYDQGRSKNIQYF. CDR3 coding DNA: TGTGCCAGCAGTTACGATCAGGGGAGGTCCAAAAACATTCAGTACTTC.

This clonotype was detected once. The chain is built from TRBV29-1 and TRBJ1-1; D might be TRBD1 (6 bases). V was pared by 5 bases and J by 0 bases, with 10 bases between. The CDR3 is made up of 13 amino acids. The germline V gene encodes CDR1 SQVTM and CDR2 ANQGSEA. CDR3 in DNA: TGCAGCGTTCTGACAGGACTGAACACTGAAGCTTTCTTT. Residues: CSVLTGLNTEAFF.

V gene TRBV3-1 combines with J gene TRBJ2-5; D is perhaps TRBD1 or TRBD2 (5 bases each). Germline V CDR1 and CDR2: LGHDT, YNNKEL (reference sequence). The CDR3 length is 15 residues. Trimming removed 4 bases at V and 2 bases at J, with 14 bases between. The CDR3 spells CASSPGTSPQETQYF. The DNA for the CDR3 is TGTGCCAGCAGCCCGGGGACGAGCCCACAAGAGACCCAGTACTTC.

This clonotype was counted between two and nine times. This chain connects TRBV4-1 to TRBJ1-4; weak D call: TRBD1 (6 bases). The CDR3 is 16 residues long. Germline values: CDR1 MGHRA, CDR2 YSYEKL. V lost 1 base and J lost 7, with 16 bases in between. This CDR3 reads CASSQGGTGRSEKLFF. For the CDR3, the DNA is TGCGCCAGCAGCCAAGGGGGAACAGGGAGGAGTGAAAAACTGTTTTTT.

In DNA form, the CDR3 reads TGTGCCAGCACGGAGGTTAATGGGAATGAGCAGTTCTTC. Its protein product is CASTEVNGNEQFF. The chain carries TRBV6-1 and TRBJ2-1, with D possibly being TRBD2 (5 bases). Between the trimmed V and J ends, which lost 7 bases and 7 bases, there was a span of 14 bases. The length of the CDR3 is 13 residues. Germline loops: CDR1 MNHNS, CDR2 SASEGT.

In its sample, this clonotype was seen a few times. V and J are TRBV7-2 and TRBJ2-5; 7 nucleotides match TRBD2. V shed 4 bases, J shed 7 bases, and the junction held 15 bases outside the gene matches. Per the germline V gene, CDR1 is SGHTA and CDR2 is FQGNSA. CDR3 length equals 16 residues. CDR3 amino acids: CASSYLSAGVPGTQYF. In DNA form, the CDR3 reads TGTGCCAGCAGCTACTTGTCTGCGGGAGTCCCAGGGACCCAGTACTTC.

This clonotype was recorded at least ten times. The V call is TRBV11-2, the J call TRBJ2-3; tentative D call: TRBD1 (5 bases). This CDR3 is built from 14 residues. Germline V gives CDR1 SGHAT, CDR2 FQNNGV. The ends were cut back, 4 bases at V and 1 base at J, with 9 bases in the middle. CDR3 DNA sequence: TGTGCCAGCAGCTCCACGACAGGCACAGATACGCAGTATTTT. It yields the protein CASSSTTGTDTQYF. Using reference TRBV11-2 and TRBJ2-3 for the parts outside the CDR3, the full variable domain is EAGVAQSPRYKIIEKRQSVAFWCNPISGHATLYWYQQILGQGPKLLIQFQNNGVVDDSQLPKDRFSAERLKGVDSTLKIQPAKLEDSAVYLCASSSTTGTDTQYFGPGTRLTVL.

This clonotype showed up just a few times. Relative to the germline gene, one junction end is altered; a read error may explain this. The chain has TRBV3-1 and TRBJ2-2; 8 bases agree with TRBD1. The CDR3 consists of 16 residues. Germline CDR1 reads LGHDT; CDR2 reads YNNKEL (reference sequence). The CDR3 spells CASRQAGGVSTGELFF. The CDR3 DNA sequence: TGTGCCAGCAGACAAGCAGGGGGCGTGAGCACCGGGGAGCTGTTTTTT.

V usage is TRBV12-3 or TRBV12-4 and J usage is TRBJ2-5, with TRBD2 matching 11 bases. The J segment lost 8 bases and the V segment lost 0 bases, leaving 5 bases of the junction unmatched. This CDR3 comprises 15 residues. The CDR3 DNA follows: TGTGCCAGCAGTTTAGCGCTAACTAGCGGGAGAACCCAGTACTTC. Encoded protein: CASSLALTSGRTQYF.

The rearrangement uses TRBV5-1 and TRBJ2-7; no clear D. This CDR3 is built from 14 residues. Germline V gene sequence: CDR1 SGHRS, CDR2 YFSETQ. V was cut by 0 bases and J by 0 bases, with 7 bases left in between. The CDR3 is CASSLEAASYEQYF. The CDR3 DNA reads as TGCGCCAGCAGCTTGGAGGCGGCCTCCTACGAGCAGTACTTC. The full variable domain, with the rest looked up from reference TRBV5-1 and TRBJ2-7, is KAGVTQTPRYLIKTRGQQVTLSCSPISGHRSVSWYQQTPGQGLQFLFEYFSETQRNKGNFPGRFSGRQFSNSRSEMNVSTLELGDSALYLCASSLEAASYEQYFGPGTRLTVT.

CDR3 bases: TGTGCCAGCAGCTTGTCCGAAGGATACCAGTACTTC. Its translation: CASSLSEGYQYF. This rearrangement joins TRBV5-6 to TRBJ2-5; D gene ambiguous. V lost 1 base to trimming and J lost 10 bases, with 11 bases between them. CDR1 SGHDT and CDR2 YYEEEE come from the germline V gene. The CDR3 is made up of 12 amino acids. The full variable domain, in which reference TRBV5-6 and TRBJ2-5 provide the parts outside the CDR3, is DAGVTQSPTHLIKTRGQQVTLRCSPKSGHDTVSWYQQALGQGPQFIFQYYEEEERQRGNFPDRFSGHQFPNYSSELNVNALLLGDSALYLCASSLSEGYQYFGPGTRLLVL.

V and J are TRBV7-2 and TRBJ2-7; 9 bases map to TRBD2. The ends lost 4 bases at V and 4 bases at J; junction bases unmatched: 8. The germline V gene encodes CDR1 SGHTA and CDR2 FQGNSA. The CDR3 sequence is 15 residues long. The CDR3 is CASSSAGGLTYEQYF. The CDR3 nucleotides read TGTGCCAGCAGCTCAGCGGGAGGACTGACATACGAGCAGTACTTC.

The rearrangement joins TRBV11-2 to TRBJ2-5; TRBD2 aligns across 11 bases. This CDR3 comprises 15 residues. With 5 bases clipped from V and 4 bases from J, the junction kept 6 bases outside the gene matches. CDR1 is SGHAT and CDR2 is FQNNGV in the germline V gene. CDR3 DNA sequence: TGTGCCAGCAGCGTAAGAACTAGCGGGGGAGAGACCCAGTACTTC. Translated: CASSVRTSGGETQYF.